Described below is a single T cell receptor (beta chain) sequence and its context. Original analysis: Scientists estimated how many nucleated cells there were by amplifying reference gene primers. TCRdb keeps only in-frame clones here, not all; method: immunoSEQ multiplex PCR. V and J calls and clone size are those listed in that table; D and trimming were worked out from the DNA. The sample carries 90,000 to 120,000 clones, about 80% recorded once. These data are taken from a study of blood T cell repertoires in COVID-19. Looking at the study overall: Italy, Spain and the United States were the sources of the convalescent and acute COVID-19 samples. T cells, B-cell-depleted T cells, or PBMCs provided the cDNA or gDNA that served as material.

V was shortened by 5 bases and J by 4 bases, with 12 bases between the two germline ends. This CDR3 is 14 amino acids long. In germline, CDR1 is SGHTA, CDR2 FQGTGA. The sequence derives from a man between 70 and 80 years old with acute or convalescent COVID-19. The specimen was peripheral blood. This chain uses TRBV7-3 with TRBJ2-1; D may be TRBD1 (5 bases). The CDR3 is CASSPRATYNEQFF. The DNA for the CDR3 is TGTGCCAGCAGCCCCAGGGCCACTTACAATGAGCAGTTCTTC.